This TCR beta chain was profiled in a study of human T cells and chemical hapten exposure. This clonotype was observed a few times. The time point denotes: pre-sensitization, week 0. Treatment in this sample: therapeutic diphenylcyclopropenone sensitization with weekly scalp DPC. TCRdb re-called the RACE reads through MiXCR, storing one row per CDR3 protein. The sample has under 95,000 distinct CDR3 sequences, 8.5% seen once. Here the sequenced sample was whole blood, taken in connection with sensitization to the hapten diphenylcyclopropenone (DPC). The TCR originated in a man aged 40-55 years with alopecia areata. Some clones in this sample may be carry-over from other donors' samples.

The CDR3: CASSQKTGAQETQYF. The DNA for the CDR3 is TGTGCCAGCAGCCAGAAGACAGGGGCCCAAGAGACCCAGTACTTC. The chain joins TRBV11-2 to TRBJ2-5, with 8 bases lining up with TRBD1. This CDR3 has 15 residues. Looked up from germline, CDR1 is SGHAT and CDR2 is FQNNGV. The junction had 6 bases not matched to a gene; V was cut back by 5 bases and J by 1 base.